This T cell receptor (beta chain) was profiled in a study of OX40 agonist ivuxolimab in advanced cancers. Study details: Three individuals attained partial responses, comprising one hepatocellular carcinoma case and two cutaneous melanoma cases.

The CDR3 loop spans 15 amino acids. Germline assignment: CDR1 KGHSH and CDR2 LQKENI. Deletions cut 4 bases from V and 3 bases from J, with 16 bases between. General study findings and limits: No determination was made of the antigen specificity of the expanded peripheral T cells. Dose levels from 0.1 to 3.0 mg/kg saw CD4+ and CD8+ blood T cells expand clonally by week 6.

In the case of this clone: The antigen remains unidentified.

Some clones are missing from TCRdb's copy, which holds only in-frame ones; the method was immunoSEQ multiplex PCR. Among approximately 79,000 clones, approximately 85% were seen once, and the ten largest hold approximately 3.1%. This receptor was identified in an adult with an advanced solid tumor such as melanoma, head and neck, liver or kidney cancer. The chain combines TRBV18 with TRBJ2-7, with D possibly TRBD2 on 7 matching bases. Here the sequenced sample was CD4+ or CD8+ T cells sorted from blood, taken in a trial of the OX40 agonist ivuxolimab. CDR3 DNA: TGTGCCAGCTCACGGGGGGCAGGGACTAACTACGAGCAGTACTTC. It is translated as CASSRGAGTNYEQYF.